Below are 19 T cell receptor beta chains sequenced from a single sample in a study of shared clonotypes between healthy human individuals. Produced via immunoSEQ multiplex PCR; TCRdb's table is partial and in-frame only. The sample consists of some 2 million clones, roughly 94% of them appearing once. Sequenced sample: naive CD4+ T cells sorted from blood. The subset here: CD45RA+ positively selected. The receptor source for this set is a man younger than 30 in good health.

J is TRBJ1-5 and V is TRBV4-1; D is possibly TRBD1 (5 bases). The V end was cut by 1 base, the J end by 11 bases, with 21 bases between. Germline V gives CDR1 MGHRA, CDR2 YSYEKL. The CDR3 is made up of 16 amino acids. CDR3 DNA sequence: TGCGCCAGCAGCCAAGTCGGCAGGGACCCGTCAAGGTCCCAGCATTTT. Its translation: CASSQVGRDPSRSQHF.

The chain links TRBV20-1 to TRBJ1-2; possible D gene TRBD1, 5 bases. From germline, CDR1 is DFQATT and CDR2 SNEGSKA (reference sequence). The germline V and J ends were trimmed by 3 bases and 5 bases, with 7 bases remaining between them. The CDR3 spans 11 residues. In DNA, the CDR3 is TGCAGTGCTAGCCGACAGTATGGCTACACCTTC. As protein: CSASRQYGYTF.

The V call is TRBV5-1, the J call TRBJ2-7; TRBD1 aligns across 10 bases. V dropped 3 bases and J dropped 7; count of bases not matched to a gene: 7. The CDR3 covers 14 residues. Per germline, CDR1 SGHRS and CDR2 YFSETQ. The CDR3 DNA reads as TGCGCCAGCAGCTGGGGACAGGGGACGGGGGAGCAGTACTTC. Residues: CASSWGQGTGEQYF.

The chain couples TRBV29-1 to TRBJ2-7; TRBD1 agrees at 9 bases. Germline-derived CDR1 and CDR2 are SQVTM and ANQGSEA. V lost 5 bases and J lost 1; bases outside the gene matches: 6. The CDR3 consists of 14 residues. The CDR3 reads CSVCGTGNSYEQYF. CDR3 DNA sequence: TGCAGCGTTTGCGGGACAGGGAATTCCTACGAGCAGTACTTC.

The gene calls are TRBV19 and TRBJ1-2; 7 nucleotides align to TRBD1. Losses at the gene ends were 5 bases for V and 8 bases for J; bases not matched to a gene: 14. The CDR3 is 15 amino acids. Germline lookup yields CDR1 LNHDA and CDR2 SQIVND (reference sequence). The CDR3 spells CASSHTLTGAEGYTF. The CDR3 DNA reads TGTGCCAGTAGTCATACCCTTACAGGGGCCGAGGGCTACACCTTC.

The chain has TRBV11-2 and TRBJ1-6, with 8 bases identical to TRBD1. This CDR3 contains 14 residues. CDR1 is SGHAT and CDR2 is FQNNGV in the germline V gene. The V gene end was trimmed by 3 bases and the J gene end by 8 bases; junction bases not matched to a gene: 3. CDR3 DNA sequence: TGTGCCAGCAGCTTGGACAGGGTGTATTCACCCCTCCACTTT. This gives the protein CASSLDRVYSPLHF.

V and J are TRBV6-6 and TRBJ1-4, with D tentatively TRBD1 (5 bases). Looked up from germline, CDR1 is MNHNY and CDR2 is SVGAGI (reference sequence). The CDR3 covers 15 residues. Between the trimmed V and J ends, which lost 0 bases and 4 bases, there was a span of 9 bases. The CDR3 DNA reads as TGTGCCAGCAGTTACTCAGGGGCCCTTAATGAAAAACTGTTTTTT. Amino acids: CASSYSGALNEKLFF.

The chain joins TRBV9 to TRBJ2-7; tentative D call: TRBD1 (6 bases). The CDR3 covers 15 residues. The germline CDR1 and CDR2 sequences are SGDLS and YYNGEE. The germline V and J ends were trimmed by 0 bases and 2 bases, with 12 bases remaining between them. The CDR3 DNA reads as TGTGCCAGCAGCGTAGGAGGGGGAGCCACCTACGAGCAGTACTTC. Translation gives CASSVGGGATYEQYF.

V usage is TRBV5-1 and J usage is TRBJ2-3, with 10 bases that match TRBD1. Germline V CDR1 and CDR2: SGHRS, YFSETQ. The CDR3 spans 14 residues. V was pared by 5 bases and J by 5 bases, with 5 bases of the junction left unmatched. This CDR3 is CASRPGQGKDTQYF. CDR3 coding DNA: TGCGCCAGCAGACCGGGACAGGGGAAAGATACGCAGTATTTT.

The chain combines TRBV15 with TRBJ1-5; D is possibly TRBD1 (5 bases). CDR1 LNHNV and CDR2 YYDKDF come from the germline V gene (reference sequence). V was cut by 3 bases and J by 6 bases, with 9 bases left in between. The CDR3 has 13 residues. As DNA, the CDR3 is TGTGCCACCAGCAGCAGGGTGAGTCAGCCCCAGCATTTT. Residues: CATSSRVSQPQHF.

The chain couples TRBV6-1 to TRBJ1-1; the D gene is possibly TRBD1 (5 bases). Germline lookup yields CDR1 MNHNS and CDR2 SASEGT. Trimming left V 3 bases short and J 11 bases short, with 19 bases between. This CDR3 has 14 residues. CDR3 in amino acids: CASSERQGGLPAFF. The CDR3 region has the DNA TGTGCCAGCAGTGAGAGGCAGGGTGGCCTCCCGGCTTTCTTT.

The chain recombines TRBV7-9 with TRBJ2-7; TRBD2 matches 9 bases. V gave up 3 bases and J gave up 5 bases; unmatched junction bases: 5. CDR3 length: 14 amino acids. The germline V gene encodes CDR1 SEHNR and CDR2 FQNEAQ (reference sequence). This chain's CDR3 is CASSLSGRIHEQYF. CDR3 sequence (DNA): TGTGCCAGCAGCTTGAGCGGGAGGATCCACGAGCAGTACTTC.

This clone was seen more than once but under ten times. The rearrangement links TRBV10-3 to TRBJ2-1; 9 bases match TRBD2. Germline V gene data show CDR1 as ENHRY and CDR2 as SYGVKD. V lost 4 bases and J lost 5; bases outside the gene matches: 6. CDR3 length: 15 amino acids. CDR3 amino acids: CAISGGGGAHNEQFF. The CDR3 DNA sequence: TGTGCCATCAGTGGTGGCGGGGGGGCCCACAATGAGCAGTTCTTC.

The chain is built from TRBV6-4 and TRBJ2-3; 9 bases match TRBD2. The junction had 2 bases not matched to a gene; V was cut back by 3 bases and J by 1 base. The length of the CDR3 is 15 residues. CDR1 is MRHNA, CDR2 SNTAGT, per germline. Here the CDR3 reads CASSEVAGGTDTQYF. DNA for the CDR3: TGTGCCAGCAGTGAAGTAGCGGGAGGCACAGATACGCAGTATTTT.

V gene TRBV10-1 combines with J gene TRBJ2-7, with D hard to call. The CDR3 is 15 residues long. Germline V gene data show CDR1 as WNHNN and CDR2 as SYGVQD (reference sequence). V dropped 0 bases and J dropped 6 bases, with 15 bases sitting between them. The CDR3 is CASSESKAGEGEQYF. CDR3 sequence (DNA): TGCGCCAGCAGTGAGTCGAAAGCCGGTGAAGGCGAGCAGTACTTC.

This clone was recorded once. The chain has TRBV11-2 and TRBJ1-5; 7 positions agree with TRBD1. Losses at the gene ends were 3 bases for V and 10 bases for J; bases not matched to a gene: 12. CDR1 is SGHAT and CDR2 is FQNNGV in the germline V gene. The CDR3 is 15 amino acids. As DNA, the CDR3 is TGTGCCAGCAGCTTTAGCTACAGGGGAGATAGCCCCCAGCATTTT. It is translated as CASSFSYRGDSPQHF.

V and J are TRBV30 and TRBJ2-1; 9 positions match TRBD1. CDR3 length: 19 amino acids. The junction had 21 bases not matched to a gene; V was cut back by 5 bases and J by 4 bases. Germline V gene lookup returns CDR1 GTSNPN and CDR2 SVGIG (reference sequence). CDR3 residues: CAWDSGTGLEKAPYNEQFF. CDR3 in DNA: TGTGCCTGGGATTCCGGGACAGGGCTAGAGAAAGCCCCATACAATGAGCAGTTCTTC.

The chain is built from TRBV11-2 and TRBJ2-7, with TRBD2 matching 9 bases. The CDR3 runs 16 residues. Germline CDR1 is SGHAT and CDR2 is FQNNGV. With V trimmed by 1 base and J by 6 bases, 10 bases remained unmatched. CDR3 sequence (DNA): TGTGCCAGCAGCTTAGTGCTAGCGGGACCTAAGAGCGAGCAGTACTTC. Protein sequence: CASSLVLAGPKSEQYF.

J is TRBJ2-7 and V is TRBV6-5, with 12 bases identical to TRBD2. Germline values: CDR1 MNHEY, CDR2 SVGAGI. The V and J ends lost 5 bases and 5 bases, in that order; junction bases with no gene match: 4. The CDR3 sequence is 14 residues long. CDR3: CASSLAGGRDEQYF. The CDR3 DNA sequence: TGTGCCAGCAGTCTAGCGGGGGGGCGCGACGAGCAGTACTTC.